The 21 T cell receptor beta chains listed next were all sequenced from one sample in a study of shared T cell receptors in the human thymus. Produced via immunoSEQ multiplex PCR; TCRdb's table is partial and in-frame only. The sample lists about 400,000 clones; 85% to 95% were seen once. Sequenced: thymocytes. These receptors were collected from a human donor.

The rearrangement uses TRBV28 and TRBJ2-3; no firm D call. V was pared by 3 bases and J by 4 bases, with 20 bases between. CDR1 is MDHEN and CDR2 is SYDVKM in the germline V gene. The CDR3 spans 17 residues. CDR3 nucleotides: TGTGCCAGCAGTTTCTCTCCTCGCGGAGCTTACGCAGATACGCAGTATTTT. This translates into CASSFSPRGAYADTQYF.

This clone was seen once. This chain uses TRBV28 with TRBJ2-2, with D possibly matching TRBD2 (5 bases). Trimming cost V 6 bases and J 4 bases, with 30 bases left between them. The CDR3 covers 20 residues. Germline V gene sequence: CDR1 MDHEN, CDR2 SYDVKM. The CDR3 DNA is TGTGCCAGCAGCCTTACCCCGGACTGGGCCGGAGAGCGGTTCACCGGGGAGCTGTTTTTT. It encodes CASSLTPDWAGERFTGELFF.

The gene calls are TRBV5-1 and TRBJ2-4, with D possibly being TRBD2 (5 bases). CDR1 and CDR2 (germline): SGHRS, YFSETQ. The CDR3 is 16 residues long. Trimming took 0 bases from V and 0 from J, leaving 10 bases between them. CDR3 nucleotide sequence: TGCGCCAGCAGCTTGGCAGACGGACTAGCCAAAAACATTCAGTACTTC. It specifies CASSLADGLAKNIQYF. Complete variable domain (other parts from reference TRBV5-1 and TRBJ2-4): KAGVTQTPRYLIKTRGQQVTLSCSPISGHRSVSWYQQTPGQGLQFLFEYFSETQRNKGNFPGRFSGRQFSNSRSEMNVSTLELGDSALYLCASSLADGLAKNIQYFGAGTRLSVL.

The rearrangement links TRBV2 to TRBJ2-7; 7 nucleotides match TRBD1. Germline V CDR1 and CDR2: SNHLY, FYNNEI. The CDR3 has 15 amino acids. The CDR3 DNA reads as TGTGGCACCCACACCCCGGGACAGAACGACTACGAGCAGTACTTC. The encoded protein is CGTHTPGQNDYEQYF.

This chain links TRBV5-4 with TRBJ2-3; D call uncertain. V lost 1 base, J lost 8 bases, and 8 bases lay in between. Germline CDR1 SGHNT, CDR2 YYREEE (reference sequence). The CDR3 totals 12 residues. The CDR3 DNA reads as TGTGCCAGCAGCTTGCTACTGGGTACGCAGTATTTT. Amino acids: CASSLLLGTQYF.

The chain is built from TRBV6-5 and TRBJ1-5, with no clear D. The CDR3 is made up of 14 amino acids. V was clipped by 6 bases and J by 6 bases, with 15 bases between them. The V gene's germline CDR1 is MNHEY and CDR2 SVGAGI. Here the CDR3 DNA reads TGTGCCAGCAGGAGAGGACGTCTGAGTCAGCCCCAGCATTTT. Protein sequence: CASRRGRLSQPQHF.

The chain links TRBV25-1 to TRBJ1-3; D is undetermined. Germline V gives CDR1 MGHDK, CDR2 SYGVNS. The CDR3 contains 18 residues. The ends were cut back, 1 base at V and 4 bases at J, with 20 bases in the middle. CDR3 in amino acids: CASSELPGTSPLGNTIYF. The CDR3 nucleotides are TGTGCCAGCAGTGAATTGCCGGGCACGTCCCCCCTCGGAAACACCATATATTTT.

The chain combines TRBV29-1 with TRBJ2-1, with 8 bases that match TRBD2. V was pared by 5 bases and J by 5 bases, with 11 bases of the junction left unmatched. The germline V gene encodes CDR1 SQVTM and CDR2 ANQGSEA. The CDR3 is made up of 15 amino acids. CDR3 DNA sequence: TGCAGCGTTCACCCCAAGCGGGGGTGGCACAATGAGCAGTTCTTC. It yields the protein CSVHPKRGWHNEQFF.

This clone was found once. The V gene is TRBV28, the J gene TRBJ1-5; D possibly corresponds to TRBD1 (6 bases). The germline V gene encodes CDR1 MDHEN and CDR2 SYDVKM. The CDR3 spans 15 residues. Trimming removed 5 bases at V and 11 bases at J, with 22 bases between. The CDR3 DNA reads TGTGCCAGCAGTCCTTCCGGGACACAGCGTTTGGCCCAGCATTTT. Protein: CASSPSGTQRLAQHF. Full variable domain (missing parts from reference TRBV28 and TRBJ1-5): DVKVTQSSRYLVKRTGEKVFLECVQDMDHENMFWYRQDPGLGLRLIYFSYDVKMKEKGDIPEGYSVSREKKERFSLILESASTNQTSMYLCASSPSGTQRLAQHFGDGTRLSIL.

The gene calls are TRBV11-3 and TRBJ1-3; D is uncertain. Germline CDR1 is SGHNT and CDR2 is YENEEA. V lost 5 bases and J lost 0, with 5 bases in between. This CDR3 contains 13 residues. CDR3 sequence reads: CASSPPSGNTIYF. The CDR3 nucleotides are TGTGCCAGCAGCCCCCCCTCTGGAAACACCATATATTTT.

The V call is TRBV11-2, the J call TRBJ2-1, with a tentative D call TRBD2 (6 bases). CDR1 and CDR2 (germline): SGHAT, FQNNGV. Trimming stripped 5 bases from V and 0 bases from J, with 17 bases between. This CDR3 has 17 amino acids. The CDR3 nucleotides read TGTGCCAGCAGCCTTGGCTACGCGGGACCCTCCTACAATGAGCAGTTCTTC. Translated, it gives CASSLGYAGPSYNEQFF. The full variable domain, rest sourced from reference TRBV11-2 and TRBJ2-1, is EAGVAQSPRYKIIEKRQSVAFWCNPISGHATLYWYQQILGQGPKLLIQFQNNGVVDDSQLPKDRFSAERLKGVDSTLKIQPAKLEDSAVYLCASSLGYAGPSYNEQFFGPGTRLTVL.

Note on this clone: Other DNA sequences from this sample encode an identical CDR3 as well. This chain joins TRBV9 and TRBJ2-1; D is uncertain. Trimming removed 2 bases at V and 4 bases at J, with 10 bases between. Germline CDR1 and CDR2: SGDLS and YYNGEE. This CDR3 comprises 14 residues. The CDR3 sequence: CASSVGSSYNEQFF. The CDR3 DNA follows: TGTGCCAGCAGCGTTGGGTCATCATACAATGAGCAGTTCTTC. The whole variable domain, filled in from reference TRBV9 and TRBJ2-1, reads DSGVTQTPKHLITATGQRVTLRCSPRSGDLSVYWYQQSLDQGLQFLIQYYNGEERAKGNILERFSAQQFPDLHSELNLSSLELGDSALYFCASSVGSSYNEQFFGPGTRLTVL.

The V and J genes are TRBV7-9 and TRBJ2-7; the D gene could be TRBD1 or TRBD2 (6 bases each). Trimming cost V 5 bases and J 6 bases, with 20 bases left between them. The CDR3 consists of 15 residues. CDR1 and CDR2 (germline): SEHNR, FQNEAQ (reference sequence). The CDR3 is CASSQTTDRRGEQYF. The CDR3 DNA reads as TGTGCCAGCAGCCAAACAACCGACAGGCGGGGCGAGCAGTACTTC.

The CDR3 nucleotides read TGTGCCAGCAGTTCGGGAACCACTACTTACGAGCAGTACTTC. As protein: CASSSGTTTYEQYF. V and J are TRBV6-5 and TRBJ2-7; maybe TRBD2 (5 bases). The CDR3 totals 14 residues. The germline gives CDR1 MNHEY, CDR2 SVGAGI. The germline V and J ends were trimmed by 4 bases and 4 bases, with 14 bases remaining between them.

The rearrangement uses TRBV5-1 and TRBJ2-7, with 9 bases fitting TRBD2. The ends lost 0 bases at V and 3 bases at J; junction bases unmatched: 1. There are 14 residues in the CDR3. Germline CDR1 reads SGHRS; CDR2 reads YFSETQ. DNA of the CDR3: TGCGCCAGCAGCTTGGGACTAGCGGACTACGAGCAGTACTTC. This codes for CASSLGLADYEQYF. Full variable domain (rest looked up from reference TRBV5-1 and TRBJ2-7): KAGVTQTPRYLIKTRGQQVTLSCSPISGHRSVSWYQQTPGQGLQFLFEYFSETQRNKGNFPGRFSGRQFSNSRSEMNVSTLELGDSALYLCASSLGLADYEQYFGPGTRLTVT.

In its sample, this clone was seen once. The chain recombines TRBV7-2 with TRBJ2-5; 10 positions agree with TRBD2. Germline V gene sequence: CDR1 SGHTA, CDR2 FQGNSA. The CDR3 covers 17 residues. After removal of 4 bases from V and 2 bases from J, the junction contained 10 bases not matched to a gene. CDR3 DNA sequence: TGTGCCAGCAGCTCGACACTAGCGGGAACTTTACAAGAGACCCAGTACTTC. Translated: CASSSTLAGTLQETQYF.

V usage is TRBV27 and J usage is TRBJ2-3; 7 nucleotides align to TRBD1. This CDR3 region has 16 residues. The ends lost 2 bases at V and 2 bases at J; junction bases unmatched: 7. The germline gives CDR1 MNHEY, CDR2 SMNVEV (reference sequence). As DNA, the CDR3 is TGTGCCAGCAGTTTAAATGAGGGACAGCACACAGATACGCAGTATTTT. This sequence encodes CASSLNEGQHTDTQYF.

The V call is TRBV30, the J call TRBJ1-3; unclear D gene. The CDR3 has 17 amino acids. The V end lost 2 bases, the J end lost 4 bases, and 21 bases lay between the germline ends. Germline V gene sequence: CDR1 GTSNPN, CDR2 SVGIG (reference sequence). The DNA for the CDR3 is TGTGCCTGGAGTAGTCCCCCCAGGTCAAGTGTGGGAAACACCATATATTTT. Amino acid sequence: CAWSSPPRSSVGNTIYF.

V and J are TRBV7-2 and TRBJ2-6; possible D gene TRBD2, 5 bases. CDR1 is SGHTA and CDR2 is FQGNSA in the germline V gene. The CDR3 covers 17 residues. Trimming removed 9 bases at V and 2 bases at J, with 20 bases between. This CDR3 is CARNVRTGAPGANVLTF. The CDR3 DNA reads TGTGCCAGGAACGTCAGGACTGGTGCTCCTGGGGCCAACGTCCTGACTTTC.

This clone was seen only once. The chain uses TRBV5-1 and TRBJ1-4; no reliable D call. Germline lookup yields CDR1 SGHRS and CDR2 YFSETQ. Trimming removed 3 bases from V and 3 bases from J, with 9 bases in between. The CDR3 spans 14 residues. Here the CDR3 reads CASSYGVANEKLFF. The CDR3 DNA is TGCGCCAGCAGCTACGGGGTGGCTAATGAAAAACTGTTTTTT.

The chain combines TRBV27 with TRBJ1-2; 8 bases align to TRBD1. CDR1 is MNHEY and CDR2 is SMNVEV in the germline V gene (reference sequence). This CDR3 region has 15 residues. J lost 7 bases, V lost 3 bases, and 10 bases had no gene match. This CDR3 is CASSFRCTGGIGYTF. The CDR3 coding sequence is TGTGCCAGCAGTTTTCGGTGCACAGGGGGGATTGGCTACACCTTC.